This T cell receptor (beta chain) was captured in a study of blood T cell repertoires in COVID-19. The V end lost 3 bases, the J end lost 2 bases, and 16 bases lay between the germline ends. This CDR3 has 16 residues. Germline loops: CDR1 SEHNR, CDR2 FQNEAQ (reference sequence). Assay used: immunoSEQ multiplex PCR; TCRdb lists only in-frame clones, some missing. The sample gives approximately 220,000 clones, 83% of which show up once; approximately 3.8% is in the top ten. This clone came up a few times. The sequenced sample consisted of PBMCs or T cells enriched from blood (not recorded which). The chain is built from TRBV7-9 and TRBJ1-2; no clear D. The receptor comes from a woman aged 40 to 50 who had been exposed to COVID-19. In nucleotides, the CDR3 is TGTGCCAGCAGCTTTGGACTTTCGAACCCCAACTATGGCTACACCTTC. Its protein product is CASSFGLSNPNYGYTF. The full variable domain, rest sourced from reference TRBV7-9 and TRBJ1-2, is DTGVSQNPRHKITKRGQNVTFRCDPISEHNRLYWYRQTLGQGPEFLTYFQNEAQLEKSRLLSDRFSAERPKGSFSTLEIQRTEQGDSAMYLCASSFGLSNPNYGYTFGSGTRLTVV.